The 29 T cell receptor beta chains in this list originate from one sample, sequenced in a study of vaccination effects on CD4 cells after COVID-19. These receptors' targets are unknown. Expansion with viral peptide pools was applied to antigen-specific CD4+ T cells by the ViraFEST assay prior to sequencing. It was after more than 8 days of culture that CD4+ T cells were isolated. Either the BNT162b2 or mRNA-1273 vaccine was given to participants in two doses. Sequencing used immunoSEQ multiplex PCR; TCRdb keeps in-frame clones, though not all of them. The sample includes about 32,000 clones, around 70% of them seen just once. Source: CD4+ T cells from PBMCs cultured with HCoV-229E spike peptides, taken after COVID-19 vaccination. The source is a human donor who received a COVID-19 vaccine.

The CDR3 protein is CASSSPLAGPHEQYF. In DNA form, the CDR3 reads TGTGCCAGCAGTTCCCCACTAGCGGGACCTCACGAGCAGTACTTC. The genes are TRBV27 and TRBJ2-7; 10 bases are a match to TRBD2. CDR1 MNHEY and CDR2 SMNVEV come from the germline V gene (reference sequence). This CDR3 region has 15 residues. The trim removed 4 bases at V and 5 bases at J, leaving 8 bases unmatched.

The chain carries TRBV27 and TRBJ2-5; 10 bases map to TRBD2. V lost 5 bases and J lost 5; bases outside the gene matches: 5. This CDR3 is built from 14 residues. Germline CDR1 and CDR2: MNHEY and SMNVEV (reference sequence). The DNA of the CDR3 is TGTGCCAGCAGTAAAGCGGGAGGGCGGGAGACCCAGTACTTC. Protein product: CASSKAGGRETQYF.

The chain has TRBV19 and TRBJ1-1; a weak D match, TRBD1 (5 bases). V was cut by 4 bases and J by 7 bases, with 13 bases left in between. CDR3 length equals 13 residues. Germline CDR1 is LNHDA and CDR2 is SQIVND (reference sequence). CDR3 DNA: TGTGCCAGTAGTACAGGACGTGGGGGTGAAGCTTTCTTT. Translating gives CASSTGRGGEAFF. Based on the CDR3 plus reference TRBV19 and TRBJ1-1, the full variable domain is DGGITQSPKYLFRKEGQNVTLSCEQNLNHDAMYWYRQDPGQGLRLIYYSQIVNDFQKGDIAEGYSVSREKKESFPLTVTSAQKNPTAFYLCASSTGRGGEAFFGQGTRLTVV.

The gene calls are TRBV10-3 and TRBJ2-2; D call uncertain. CDR1 ENHRY and CDR2 SYGVKD come from the germline V gene. V lost 11 bases, J lost 1 base, and 5 bases lay in between. The CDR3 is 11 residues long. The CDR3: CASQNTGELFF. In nucleotides, the CDR3 is TGTGCCTCCCAGAACACCGGGGAGCTGTTTTTT.

This clone was detected only a few times. This sequence joins TRBV10-1 and TRBJ2-7; 8 bases line up with TRBD2. V was clipped by 5 bases and J by 5 bases; unmatched bases: 11. The CDR3 has 15 amino acids. The germline CDR1 and CDR2 sequences are WNHNN and SYGVQD (reference sequence). The CDR3 DNA reads as TGCGCCAGCAGTACCGGCGCAGCGGGAGTAGACGAGCAGTACTTC. It translates to CASSTGAAGVDEQYF.

CDR3 region: CASSKVTSRTVNQPQHF. The CDR3 coding sequence is TGTGCCAGCAGCAAAGTAACGTCCCGGACAGTCAATCAGCCCCAGCATTTT. This chain links TRBV21-1 with TRBJ1-5; no DNA check was done on the table's D call, TRBD1. TRBV21-1 has pseudogene status. CDR3 length equals 17 residues.

About this clone itself: The junction departs from germline at one end; a sequencing error may be responsible. The chain carries TRBV10-3 and TRBJ1-2; the D gene is possibly TRBD1 (5 bases). CDR1 ENHRY and CDR2 SYGVKD come from the germline V gene. CDR3 length: 11 residues. The CDR3 nucleotides read TGTGCCATCAGTGTACCGGGACCAAATTTCTTC. This translates into CAISVPGPNFF.

The table lists this clone with a few counts. This chain links TRBV27 with TRBJ1-4; D is uncertain. CDR3 length equals 14 residues. Germline-derived CDR1 and CDR2 are MNHEY and SMNVEV (reference sequence). Trimming left V 5 bases short and J 0 bases short, with 7 bases between. The CDR3 DNA reads TGTGCCAGCAGTGGAGTTGCAACTAATGAAAAACTGTTTTTT. As protein: CASSGVATNEKLFF.

This chain links TRBV5-1 with TRBJ1-1, with D hard to call. The V end was cut by 1 base, the J end by 2 bases, with 9 bases between. This CDR3 has 14 residues. Germline V CDR1 and CDR2: SGHRS, YFSETQ. CDR3: CASSLSAANTEAFF. In DNA form, the CDR3 reads TGCGCCAGCAGCTTGTCGGCAGCCAACACTGAAGCTTTCTTT.

The chain employs TRBV6-1 and TRBJ1-2; perhaps TRBD1 as D (6 bases). CDR3 size: 16 residues. Germline CDR1 is MNHNS and CDR2 is SASEGT. V was shortened by 4 bases and J by 4 bases, with 19 bases between the two germline ends. The CDR3 sequence is CASSAGAFQLVYGYTF. Here the CDR3 DNA reads TGTGCCAGCAGTGCGGGGGCCTTCCAGTTGGTCTATGGCTACACCTTC.

This rearrangement joins TRBV19 to TRBJ1-6; unclear D gene. V lost 5 bases and J 4 bases, leaving 18 bases between the germline ends. The germline CDR1 and CDR2 sequences are LNHDA and SQIVND (reference sequence). The CDR3 extends over 17 amino acids. CDR3: CASSRLPQQLYNSPLHF. The CDR3 DNA reads TGTGCCAGTAGTCGACTGCCCCAGCAACTATATAATTCACCCCTCCACTTT.

V gene TRBV3-1 (or the pseudogene TRBV3-2) combines with J gene TRBJ1-2; 12 bases are shared with TRBD1. Germline V gene lookup returns CDR1 LGHDT and CDR2 YNNKEL (reference sequence). V dropped 0 bases and J dropped 5; count of bases not matched to a gene: 4. The CDR3 is made up of 16 amino acids. This chain's CDR3 is CASSQDRGQGAYGYTF. In DNA, the CDR3 is TGTGCCAGCAGCCAAGATAGGGGACAGGGGGCTTATGGCTACACCTTC.

This chain links TRBV6-5 with TRBJ1-2; D perhaps matches TRBD1 (6 bases). This CDR3 region has 15 residues. Germline V gene sequence: CDR1 MNHEY, CDR2 SVGAGI. Trimming took off 7 bases at V and 1 base at J, with 16 bases between the two ends. In DNA form, the CDR3 reads TGTGCCAGCATTCCCGGGAGGGGGAGTAACTATGGCTACACCTTC. It codes for CASIPGRGSNYGYTF.

V and J are TRBV19 and TRBJ2-4, with 12 bases identical to TRBD2. The CDR3 runs 18 residues. J was trimmed by 1 base and V by 7 bases; bases with no gene match: 11. Germline V CDR1 and CDR2: LNHDA, SQIVND (reference sequence). In nucleotides, the CDR3 is TGTGCCAGTACGATCCTAGCGGGAGGGTCCGGGGCCAAAAACATTCAGTACTTC. It encodes CASTILAGGSGAKNIQYF. Full variable domain (outside the CDR3, taken from reference TRBV19 and TRBJ2-4): DGGITQSPKYLFRKEGQNVTLSCEQNLNHDAMYWYRQDPGQGLRLIYYSQIVNDFQKGDIAEGYSVSREKKESFPLTVTSAQKNPTAFYLCASTILAGGSGAKNIQYFGAGTRLSVL.

This clone was seen only a few times. V usage is TRBV10-3 and J usage is TRBJ2-1, with D perhaps TRBD2 (6 bases). Looked up from germline, CDR1 is ENHRY and CDR2 is SYGVKD. V was cut by 4 bases and J by 6 bases, with 19 bases left in between. The CDR3 length is 16 residues. The CDR3 DNA follows: TGTGCCATCAGTGGCACGTGGTGGGAGGACCCCAATGAGCAGTTCTTC. It yields the protein CAISGTWWEDPNEQFF.

As concerns this clone: The sample contains more than one DNA sequence encoding this CDR3. The chain joins TRBV18 to TRBJ1-2, with TRBD1 matching 7 bases. The CDR3 runs 13 residues. J was trimmed by 3 bases and V by 3 bases; bases with no gene match: 1. The germline CDR1 and CDR2 sequences are KGHSH and LQKENI. CDR3 coding DNA: TGTGCCAGCTCACCCGGGACAGACTATGGCTACACCTTC. Encoded protein: CASSPGTDYGYTF.

The gene calls are TRBV2 and TRBJ2-3; 11 nucleotides agree with TRBD2. In germline, CDR1 is SNHLY, CDR2 FYNNEI. The V gene end was trimmed by 5 bases and the J gene end by 4 bases; junction bases not matched to a gene: 8. The CDR3 loop spans 16 amino acids. The CDR3 nucleotides read TGTGCCAGCAGTTCCCTAGCGGGAGGATTCGCAGATACGCAGTATTTT. Translated, it gives CASSSLAGGFADTQYF.

CDR3 in amino acids: CAISEPLAGGTNTGELFF. The CDR3 DNA sequence: TGTGCCATCAGTGAACCTCTAGCGGGAGGGACGAACACCGGGGAGCTGTTTTTT. The rearrangement joins TRBV10-3 to TRBJ2-2; 12 bases are a match to TRBD2. V lost 3 bases, J lost 0 bases, and 5 bases stayed unmatched. The CDR3 covers 18 residues. Per the germline V gene, CDR1 is ENHRY and CDR2 is SYGVKD.

The chain is built from TRBV2 and TRBJ1-5; D possibly corresponds to TRBD1 (5 bases). This CDR3 is built from 14 residues. Germline V CDR1 and CDR2: SNHLY, FYNNEI. V was trimmed by 4 bases and J by 5 bases, leaving 12 bases between them. The CDR3 sequence is CASSVDSIYQPQHF. CDR3 nucleotide sequence: TGTGCCAGCAGTGTAGACAGCATTTATCAGCCCCAGCATTTT.

This chain links TRBV20-1 with TRBJ2-1; TRBD1 or TRBD2 may be the D gene (6 bases each). V was pared by 3 bases and J by 10 bases, with 16 bases between. Per germline, CDR1 DFQATT and CDR2 SNEGSKA (reference sequence). The length of the CDR3 is 13 residues. DNA of the CDR3: TGCAGTGCTAGTGAGGGGGGTCAGGGCGAGCAGTTCTTC. Amino acids: CSASEGGQGEQFF.

The chain joins TRBV19 to TRBJ2-7; D not certain. The CDR3 runs 16 residues. V was clipped by 3 bases and J by 5 bases, with 20 bases between them. In germline, CDR1 is LNHDA, CDR2 SQIVND (reference sequence). CDR3 loop: CASSMRQTFGGDEQYF. The CDR3 nucleotides are TGTGCCAGTAGTATGAGACAAACCTTTGGTGGGGACGAGCAGTACTTC.

The chain employs TRBV5-1 and TRBJ2-7; 8 bases map to TRBD1. This CDR3 is 14 amino acids long. Per germline, CDR1 SGHRS and CDR2 YFSETQ. The junction had 3 bases not matched to a gene; V was cut back by 0 bases and J by 4 bases. CDR3 loop: CASSLAGGQYEQYF. CDR3 coding DNA: TGCGCCAGCAGCTTGGCAGGGGGCCAGTACGAGCAGTACTTC.

This chain links TRBV13 with TRBJ2-2, with TRBD1 matching 9 bases. Unmatched junction bases numbered 10, after V lost 5 bases and J lost 6 bases. This CDR3 has 16 residues. CDR1 PRHDT and CDR2 FYEKMQ come from the germline V gene (reference sequence). CDR3 nucleotides: TGTGCCAGCAGCATACCGGGACAGGGTATGGCCGGGGAGCTGTTTTTT. It yields the protein CASSIPGQGMAGELFF.

This chain uses TRBV6-5 with TRBJ1-1, with D maybe TRBD1 (5 bases). There are 14 residues in the CDR3. V lost 2 bases, J lost 1 base, and 8 bases lay in between. Germline loops: CDR1 MNHEY, CDR2 SVGAGI. CDR3 region: CASSYQGSNTEAFF. Written as DNA, the CDR3 is TGTGCCAGCAGTTACCAGGGCTCGAACACTGAAGCTTTCTTT.

The chain employs TRBV5-1 and TRBJ2-3; D assignment may be TRBD1 or TRBD2 (5 bases each). Germline loops: CDR1 SGHRS, CDR2 YFSETQ. V was trimmed by 5 bases and J by 2 bases, leaving 12 bases between them. CDR3 length: 14 residues. The CDR3 DNA follows: TGCGCCAGCAGACGGGGCCCTGACACAGATACGCAGTATTTT. This encodes CASRRGPDTDTQYF.

The rearrangement links TRBV5-4 to TRBJ1-1, with D possibly being TRBD1 (6 bases). The CDR3 is 14 amino acids. Germline V lookup: CDR1 SGHNT, CDR2 YYREEE (reference sequence). The V end lost 2 bases, the J end lost 3 bases, and 11 bases lay between the germline ends. The CDR3 spells CASSFQGLDTEAFF. In DNA, the CDR3 is TGTGCCAGCAGCTTTCAGGGGTTAGACACTGAAGCTTTCTTT. Full variable domain (rest looked up from reference TRBV5-4 and TRBJ1-1): ETGVTQSPTHLIKTRGQQVTLRCSSQSGHNTVSWYQQALGQGPQFIFQYYREEENGRGNFPPRFSGLQFPNYSSELNVNALELDDSALYLCASSFQGLDTEAFFGQGTRLTVV.

This clone was counted only a few times. The gene calls are TRBV10-1 and TRBJ1-2, with D perhaps matching TRBD1 (5 bases). This CDR3 spans 20 amino acids. Germline-derived CDR1 and CDR2 are WNHNN and SYGVQD (reference sequence). V gave up 8 bases and J gave up 6 bases, with 37 bases separating them. This chain's CDR3 is CASGAGETLLSPNFDHGYTF. The CDR3 nucleotides are TGCGCCAGCGGGGCGGGAGAGACACTCCTGAGTCCTAATTTCGACCATGGCTACACCTTC.

The chain couples TRBV29-1 to TRBJ2-5; D might be TRBD1 or TRBD2, each matching 5 bases. V was shortened by 7 bases and J by 4 bases, with 28 bases between the two germline ends. Germline-derived CDR1 and CDR2 are SQVTM and ANQGSEA. The CDR3 length is 17 residues. Here the CDR3 DNA reads TGCAGCGGTGCAATTATTACCGGGACCCAGCTTCGAGAGACCCAGTACTTC. Amino acid sequence: CSGAIITGTQLRETQYF.

The chain combines TRBV10-3 with TRBJ2-7, with D perhaps matching TRBD2 (5 bases). Germline-derived CDR1 and CDR2 are ENHRY and SYGVKD. V was shortened by 10 bases and J by 3 bases, with 13 bases between the two germline ends. This CDR3 spans 12 amino acids. CDR3 DNA: TGTGCCAAGGGAGAGACACTCTACGAGCAGTACTTC. Amino acid sequence: CAKGETLYEQYF.